Sequencing of this TCR beta chain was carried out in a study of T cell repertoires in cytomegalovirus infection. At the level of the study: In the study, CMV epitopes included recently identified HLA-C-restricted and well-studied HLA-B-restricted ones. Based on public TCR beta signatures, there were indications of CMV infection and of a matching HLA type. The study's findings and limits: The ex vivo response was dominated by HLA-C-restricted CMV-specific TCR beta clonotypes.

Remarks on this clonotype: Antigen unknown.

TCRdb called the reads again in MiXCR, with one record for every CDR3 protein. The table has 370,000 or so distinct CDR3 sequences, about 35% seen once. The CDR3 consists of 15 residues. The germline CDR1 and CDR2 sequences are LGHNA and YSLEER. The V gene lost 1 base and the J gene lost 2 bases, with 12 bases spanning the gap. This sequence originates from a human donor in good health (CMV status not recorded). Some clones in this sample may be carry-over from other donors' samples. Sequences were derived from cultured PBMCs, sampled from culture after CMV antigen stimulation. The chain is built from TRBV4-3 and TRBJ2-7; no definite D call. Here the CDR3 reads CASSQGGPDPYEQYV. DNA for the CDR3: TGCGCCAGCAGCCAAGGAGGACCCGATCCCTACGAGCAGTACGTC.